What follows are 11 T cell receptor beta chains derived from one specimen sequenced in a study of blood T cells in healthy people across ages. Next came a second PCR, run for about 6 to 12 cycles, which used a sample-barcoded 5' primer along with a J-beta primer mix. A single record per CDR3 protein comes from TCRdb applying MiXCR to the 5' RACE reads. This table holds about 1.1 million distinct CDR3 sequences, around two fifths found once. The sample was blood. These receptors were obtained from a man younger than 35 in good health.

The V and J genes are TRBV7-2 and TRBJ1-5; D ambiguous. The germline V and J ends were trimmed by 5 bases and 4 bases, with 18 bases remaining between them. The CDR3 has 16 residues. In germline, CDR1 is SGHTA, CDR2 FQGNSA. The CDR3 is CASSPSPGRQNQPQHF. The DNA for the CDR3 is TGTGCCAGCAGCCCGAGTCCGGGGAGACAAAATCAGCCCCAGCATTTT. Based on the CDR3 plus reference TRBV7-2 and TRBJ1-5, the full variable domain is GAGVSQSPSNKVTEKGKDVELRCDPISGHTALYWYRQSLGQGLEFLIYFQGNSAPDKSGLPSDRFSAERTGGSVSTLTIQRTQQEDSAVYLCASSPSPGRQNQPQHFGDGTRLSIL.

The chain combines TRBV19 with TRBJ2-3; D unclear. CDR1 is LNHDA, CDR2 SQIVND, per germline (reference sequence). This CDR3 is built from 13 residues. The V end was cut by 3 bases, the J end by 1 base, with 5 bases between. As DNA, the CDR3 is TGTGCCAGTAGTATTTGGGGCACAGATACGCAGTATTTT. This sequence encodes CASSIWGTDTQYF.

This clonotype showed up just a few times. The chain recombines TRBV2 with TRBJ2-3; no firm D call. CDR1 is SNHLY and CDR2 is FYNNEI in the germline V gene. Deletions cut 3 bases from V and 5 bases from J, with 9 bases between. CDR3 size: 13 residues. CDR3 nucleotide sequence: TGTGCCAGCAGTGATGGAAGAAAAGATACGCAGTATTTT. As protein: CASSDGRKDTQYF.

A few counts support this clonotype. The chain carries TRBV6-2 or TRBV6-3 and TRBJ2-1; D is undetermined. Per germline, CDR1 MNHEY and CDR2 SVGEGT. The CDR3 runs 16 residues. The V and J ends lost 0 bases and 0 bases respectively, with 9 bases between them. The CDR3 spells CASSYSPYSSYNEQFF. CDR3 nucleotide sequence: TGTGCCAGCAGTTACTCACCCTACAGCTCCTACAATGAGCAGTTCTTC.

V gene TRBV5-1 combines with J gene TRBJ2-5; D unresolved. CDR3 length: 16 amino acids. The V gene's germline CDR1 is SGHRS and CDR2 YFSETQ. Trimming stripped 2 bases from V and 1 base from J, with 15 bases between. DNA for the CDR3: TGCGCCAGCAGCTTACATTTTCGAAACAGCCAAGAGACCCAGTACTTC. Its translation is CASSLHFRNSQETQYF. The variable domain in full, completed from reference TRBV5-1 and TRBJ2-5, reads KAGVTQTPRYLIKTRGQQVTLSCSPISGHRSVSWYQQTPGQGLQFLFEYFSETQRNKGNFPGRFSGRQFSNSRSEMNVSTLELGDSALYLCASSLHFRNSQETQYFGPGTRLLVL.

V gene TRBV6-2 or TRBV6-3 combines with J gene TRBJ2-1; 7 bases fit TRBD1. Germline-derived CDR1 and CDR2 are MNHEY and SVGEGT. V shed 1 base and J 13 bases; nucleotides not matched to a gene: 10. This CDR3 is built from 14 residues. DNA for the CDR3: TGTGCCAGCAGTTACTGGGGACAGCAAGAGACCCAGTTCTTC. It specifies CASSYWGQQETQFF.

This clonotype was observed a handful of times. The V gene is TRBV20-1, the J gene TRBJ1-4, with D possibly matching TRBD1 (6 bases). The CDR3 runs to 13 residues. V was trimmed by 4 bases and J by 1 base, leaving 7 bases between them. Looked up from germline, CDR1 is DFQATT and CDR2 is SNEGSKA (reference sequence). CDR3 sequence: CSAMDRTNEKLFF. The CDR3 DNA reads as TGCAGTGCTATGGACAGAACTAATGAAAAACTGTTTTTT.

This clonotype was picked up a small number of times. The chain links TRBV20-1 to TRBJ2-7; 9 positions match TRBD1. The closer fit of TRBJ2-5 to the DNA end suggests the J call may be wrong. Germline values: CDR1 DFQATT, CDR2 SNEGSKA (reference sequence). This CDR3 contains 12 residues. The CDR3 nucleotides are TGCAGTGCGAGAAGACAGGGGGGGACCCAGTACTTC. Protein: CSARRQGGTQYF.

This clonotype was seen a handful of times. The chain couples TRBV4-1 to TRBJ2-4, with D hard to call. The ends were cut back, 0 bases at V and 7 bases at J, with 4 bases in the middle. CDR1 is MGHRA and CDR2 is YSYEKL in the germline V gene. The CDR3 length is 12 residues. CDR3 residues: CASSQDSNIQYF. The CDR3 bases are TGCGCCAGCAGCCAAGATTCCAACATTCAGTACTTC.

The chain links TRBV7-2 to TRBJ2-3, with TRBD1 matching over 9 bases. CDR3 length: 17 amino acids. The V gene end was trimmed by 6 bases and the J gene end by 9 bases; junction bases not matched to a gene: 19. Germline V gene lookup returns CDR1 SGHTA and CDR2 FQGNSA. The chain's CDR3 is CASSSLPGQGSIGTQYF. The CDR3 coding sequence is TGTGCCAGCAGTTCCCTTCCGGGACAGGGCTCGATCGGAACGCAGTATTTT.

A few counts support this clonotype. The CDR3 spells CASSRIPGPGELFF. CDR3 sequence (DNA): TGTGCCAGCAGCCGAATCCCAGGGCCCGGGGAGCTGTTTTTT. The chain employs TRBV3-1 and TRBJ2-2, with D perhaps matching TRBD1 (5 bases). Trimming shortened V by 4 bases and J by 6 bases, and 12 bases separated the two germline ends. The CDR3 is made up of 14 amino acids. Germline assignment: CDR1 LGHDT and CDR2 YNNKEL (reference sequence).